The source of this T cell receptor beta chain is a study of blood T cell repertoires in COVID-19. Study background: Acute-phase and convalescent COVID-19 samples originated in the United States, Italy and Spain. In each case, the material was cDNA or gDNA derived from T cells, B-cell-depleted T cells, or PBMCs.

This CDR3 has 19 amino acids. CDR1 is SGHVS and CDR2 is FQNEAQ in the germline V gene. V lost 3 bases and J 0 bases, leaving 18 bases between the germline ends. The table lists this clone with a count of one. Under the authors' procedure: Scientists estimated how many nucleated cells there were by amplifying reference gene primers. Only in-frame clones appear in the TCRdb table, and some are missing; sequencing was by immunoSEQ multiplex PCR. The DNA was the basis for D and trimming; V, J and clone size are from that table. In the table there are around 190,000 clones, approximately 91% of which are singletons.

The rearrangement links TRBV7-8 to TRBJ1-6; maybe TRBD1 (5 bases). This receptor was identified in a man aged 18 to 35 with active or convalescent COVID-19. Sequencing was performed on peripheral blood. CDR3 protein: CASSFPQGLGNSYNSPLHF. The CDR3 coding sequence is TGTGCCAGCAGCTTCCCTCAGGGACTCGGGAACTCCTATAATTCACCCCTCCACTTT.